This TCR beta chain was retrieved from a study of OX40 agonist ivuxolimab in advanced cancers. CDR1 SGHDN and CDR2 FVKESK come from the germline V gene. The ends were cut back, 6 bases at V and 5 bases at J, with 17 bases in the middle. The CDR3 has 14 amino acids. Generated by immunoSEQ multiplex PCR, the TCRdb table keeps only in-frame clones and is missing some. Of more than 20,000 clones in the sample, roughly 84% are singletons; the top ten hold 37%. This clonotype was sampled from an adult with an advanced solid tumor such as melanoma, head and neck, liver or kidney cancer. J is TRBJ2-7 and V is TRBV14, with D perhaps TRBD1 (6 bases). The sequencing used CD4+ or CD8+ T cells sorted from blood, collected in a trial of the OX40 agonist ivuxolimab. CDR3 amino acids: CASRGTPRGNEQYF. The CDR3 nucleotides are TGTGCCAGCAGGGGGACACCGAGAGGGAACGAGCAGTACTTC.